This entry describes one TCR beta chain. This specimen belongs to a study of T-cell memory formation after mild COVID-19. Germline V gives CDR1 SGHVS, CDR2 FNYEAQ. The CDR3 has 15 residues. V lost 1 base and J 5 bases, leaving 12 bases between the germline ends. TCRdb passed the 5' RACE reads through MiXCR, listing each CDR3 protein once. The repertoire consists of around 200,000 distinct CDR3 sequences, with 15% to 20% occurring once and the leading ten covering roughly 4%. This sequence was found in a man aged 18 to 30 who had mild COVID-19 (a few samples of this study predate the infection). Cell type and time point are not known. Source material: PBMCs or a T cell subset sorted from them (not recorded which). V and J are TRBV7-6 and TRBJ1-5; D is undetermined. The CDR3 loop is CASSLDPGMDQPQHF. The CDR3 coding sequence is TGTGCCAGCAGCTTAGATCCGGGAATGGATCAGCCCCAGCATTTT.